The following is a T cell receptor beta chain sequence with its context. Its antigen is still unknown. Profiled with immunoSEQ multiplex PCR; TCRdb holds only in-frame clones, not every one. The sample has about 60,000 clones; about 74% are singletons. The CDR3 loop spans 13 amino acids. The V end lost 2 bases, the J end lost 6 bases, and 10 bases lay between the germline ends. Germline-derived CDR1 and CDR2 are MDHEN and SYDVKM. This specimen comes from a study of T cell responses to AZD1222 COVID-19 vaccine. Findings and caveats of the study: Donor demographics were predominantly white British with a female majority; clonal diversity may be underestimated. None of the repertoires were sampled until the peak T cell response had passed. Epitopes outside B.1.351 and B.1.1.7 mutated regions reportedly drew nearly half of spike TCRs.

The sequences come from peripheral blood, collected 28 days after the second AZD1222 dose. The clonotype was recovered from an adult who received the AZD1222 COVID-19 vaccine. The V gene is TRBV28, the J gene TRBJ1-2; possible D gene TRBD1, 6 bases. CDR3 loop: CASSLLGADGYTF. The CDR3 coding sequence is TGTGCCAGCAGTTTACTGGGGGCGGATGGCTACACCTTC.